The 5 T cell receptor beta chains listed next were all sequenced from one sample in a study of T cells in localized non-small cell lung cancer. Assay: immunoSEQ multiplex PCR; the TCRdb copy retains only in-frame clones and omits some. The sample lists more than 20,000 clones; about 90% were seen once. The sequencing used peripheral blood, collected before any cancer treatment. The receptors shown here come from a male donor older than 55 with stage I squamous cell lung carcinoma.

The gene calls are TRBV1 and TRBJ2-2; TRBD1, the table's D call, was not compared with the DNA. TRBV1 constitutes a pseudogene. The CDR3 covers 14 residues. The chain's CDR3 is CTSLGQGITGELFF. CDR3 sequence (DNA): TGCACCAGCCTAGGACAGGGGATAACCGGGGAGCTGTTTTTT.

V usage is TRBV5-1 and J usage is TRBJ2-3; D possibly uses TRBD1 or TRBD2 (5 bases each). With 2 bases removed from V and 5 bases from J, the gap between germline ends came to 15 bases. The germline V gene has CDR1 SGHRS and CDR2 YFSETQ. The CDR3 extends over 15 amino acids. The CDR3 loop reads CASSLVGARGDTQYF. The CDR3 DNA follows: TGCGCCAGCAGCTTAGTCGGGGCCCGAGGAGATACGCAGTATTTT.

The V call is TRBV5-1, the J call TRBJ2-2; 8 positions match TRBD2. The germline V gene has CDR1 SGHRS and CDR2 YFSETQ. Trimming removed 4 bases from V and 5 bases from J; junction bases left unmatched: 7. The CDR3 is made up of 15 amino acids. This chain's CDR3 is CASSPAGGETGELFF. CDR3 nucleotide sequence: TGCGCCAGCAGCCCTGCCGGGGGGGAGACCGGGGAGCTGTTTTTT.

This clone was counted a single time. The genes are TRBV5-1 and TRBJ2-7; weak D call: TRBD2 (5 bases). Trimming took off 0 bases at V and 2 bases at J, with 9 bases between the two ends. CDR3 size: 14 residues. The V gene's germline CDR1 is SGHRS and CDR2 YFSETQ. CDR3 in amino acids: CASSLGPAAYEQYF. Here the CDR3 DNA reads TGCGCCAGCAGCTTGGGGCCAGCGGCCTACGAGCAGTACTTC.

J is TRBJ2-7 and V is TRBV10-3; possible D gene TRBD1, 6 bases. The V end was cut by 0 bases, the J end by 5 bases, with 17 bases between. Germline V CDR1 and CDR2: ENHRY, SYGVKD. The CDR3 contains 16 residues. The CDR3 DNA follows: TGTGCCATCAGTGAGTCAGAAGCAGGGGTCAGTAACGAGCAGTACTTC. Translating it yields CAISESEAGVSNEQYF.